The 26 T cell receptor beta chains in this list originate from one sample, sequenced in a study of blood T cells in healthy people across ages. Combining a sample-barcoded 5' primer with a J-beta primer mix, a second PCR ran for about 7 to 11 cycles. TCRdb analysed the 5' RACE reads with MiXCR anew, one entry per CDR3 protein. The data show roughly 900,000 distinct CDR3 sequences, 29% seen once. Material: blood. The receptors derive from a woman older than 75 in good health.

This clonotype was seen ten or more times. The rearrangement links TRBV19 to TRBJ2-7; TRBD2 might be the D (5 bases). Looked up from germline, CDR1 is LNHDA and CDR2 is SQIVND (reference sequence). Trimming shortened V by 6 bases and J by 5 bases, and 11 bases separated the two germline ends. The CDR3 has 12 amino acids. The CDR3 reads CASSTGLDEQYF. The CDR3 region has the DNA TGTGCCAGTAGCACGGGATTAGACGAGCAGTACTTC.

This clonotype came up many times. The J gene is TRBJ2-5, the V gene TRBV7-2; the D gene is possibly TRBD1 (6 bases). V shed 5 bases and J shed 1 base, with 14 bases lying between them. Germline V gives CDR1 SGHTA, CDR2 FQGNSA. This CDR3 has 15 residues. The chain's CDR3 is CASSPRRGSQETQYF. CDR3 nucleotides: TGTGCCAGCAGCCCCCGTAGGGGGAGCCAAGAGACCCAGTACTTC.

This clonotype appeared many times. This chain joins TRBV15 and TRBJ2-5, with D perhaps assigned TRBD1 or TRBD2 (6 bases each). This CDR3 spans 16 amino acids. Germline values: CDR1 LNHNV, CDR2 YYDKDF (reference sequence). V was trimmed by 0 bases and J by 5 bases, leaving 16 bases between them. CDR3 residues: CATSRELGRGAETQYF. The CDR3 coding sequence is TGTGCCACCAGCAGAGAACTCGGAAGGGGGGCCGAGACCCAGTACTTC.

This rearrangement joins TRBV2 to TRBJ2-1, with TRBD2 matching 13 bases. V lost 5 bases to trimming and J lost 12 bases; unmatched junction nucleotides: 4. Germline assignment: CDR1 SNHLY and CDR2 FYNNEI. The CDR3 extends over 13 amino acids. In DNA, the CDR3 is TGTGCCAGCAGTACTAGCGGGGGGGCGGGGCAGTTCTTC. Translation: CASSTSGGAGQFF.

This clonotype turned up a few times. V usage is TRBV6-6 and J usage is TRBJ2-1; 7 bases are shared with TRBD2. The germline CDR1 and CDR2 sequences are MNHNY and SVGAGI (reference sequence). CDR3 size: 14 residues. Unmatched junction bases numbered 9, after V lost 6 bases and J lost 7 bases. As DNA, the CDR3 is TGTGCCAGCAGGGGGACCGGGGGGACGAATGAGCAGTTCTTC. This translates into CASRGTGGTNEQFF.

This clonotype was counted many times. V is TRBV14 and J is TRBJ2-5; D gene unclear. The CDR3 length is 14 residues. The ends were cut back, 2 bases at V and 4 bases at J, with 11 bases in the middle. The germline V gene has CDR1 SGHDN and CDR2 FVKESK. The CDR3 loop is CASSQYVGRETQYF. The CDR3 DNA follows: TGTGCCAGCAGCCAATATGTCGGAAGAGAGACCCAGTACTTC.

The table lists this clonotype with a count of one. The V and J genes are TRBV7-2 and TRBJ2-7; maybe TRBD2 (6 bases). Germline V CDR1 and CDR2: SGHTA, FQGNSA. The CDR3 runs to 14 residues. Trimming left V 3 bases short and J 2 bases short, with 11 bases between. The CDR3 bases are TGTGCCAGCAGCTTTGAGCAGCGGGCCTACGAGCAGTACTTC. Protein: CASSFEQRAYEQYF.

This clonotype was found many times. CDR3 in amino acids: CASSQDPEERVNEQFF. The DNA of the CDR3 is TGCGCCAGCAGCCAAGATCCTGAAGAGAGAGTAAATGAGCAGTTCTTC. This chain links TRBV4-1 with TRBJ2-1; D is ambiguous. The CDR3 runs to 16 residues. V was clipped by 0 bases and J by 7 bases, with 16 bases between them. The germline V gene encodes CDR1 MGHRA and CDR2 YSYEKL.

The chain employs TRBV30 and TRBJ1-3; D gene uncertain. The V gene lost 0 bases and the J gene lost 0 bases, with 6 bases spanning the gap. The CDR3 is 14 amino acids. Germline CDR1 reads GTSNPN; CDR2 reads SVGIG (reference sequence). DNA for the CDR3: TGTGCCTGGAGTGTACAGCTCTCTGGAAACACCATATATTTT. Its protein product is CAWSVQLSGNTIYF.

The chain joins TRBV7-6 to TRBJ1-1; D is undetermined. Trimming removed 2 bases from V and 8 bases from J, with 9 bases in between. This CDR3 comprises 12 residues. The V gene's germline CDR1 is SGHVS and CDR2 FNYEAQ. CDR3 nucleotide sequence: TGTGCCAGCAGCTTACACGGGCGAGAAGCTTTCTTT. Its translation: CASSLHGREAFF.

The chain combines TRBV7-8 with TRBJ1-6; D is possibly TRBD1 (6 bases). V was cut by 1 base and J by 15 bases, with 25 bases left in between. Per the germline V gene, CDR1 is SGHVS and CDR2 is FQNEAQ. This CDR3 spans 17 amino acids. The CDR3 sequence is CASSLEVYRVEFRLLHF. In nucleotides, the CDR3 is TGTGCCAGCAGCTTAGAGGTTTACAGGGTAGAATTCAGGCTCCTCCACTTT.

This clonotype was found a few times. This chain connects TRBV6-5 to TRBJ1-1; D is unresolved. Trimming removed 6 bases at V and 7 bases at J, with 18 bases between. This CDR3 has 14 amino acids. CDR1 is MNHEY, CDR2 SVGAGI, per germline. Written as DNA, the CDR3 is TGTGCCAGCAGCTCCATCGAGCGAGCGTTTGAAGCTTTCTTT. Amino acids: CASSSIERAFEAFF.

Notes on this clonotype: A read error is possible here, since a much larger clone lies one base away. The genes are TRBV18 and TRBJ2-6; a possible D gene is TRBD1 (5 bases). This CDR3 contains 15 residues. CDR1 and CDR2 from the germline V gene are KGHSH and LQKENI. CDR3 coding DNA: TGTGCCAGCTCATCAATGGATCCTGGGGCCAACCTCCTGACTTTC. It yields the protein CASSSMDPGANLLTF.

Turning to this clonotype: The junction and the germline gene differ at one end; a read error may be behind it. V and J are TRBV7-9 and TRBJ1-1; D may be TRBD1 (6 bases). The CDR3 is 16 amino acids. The germline V gene has CDR1 SEHNR and CDR2 FQNEAQ (reference sequence). The CDR3 is CASSSGGGRWNTEAFF. CDR3 in DNA: TGTGCCAGCAGTTCGGGCGGGGGGCGATGGAACACTGAGGCTTTCTTT.

This clonotype was picked up many times. The V call is TRBV5-5, the J call TRBJ1-1; D call uncertain. Germline V gene sequence: CDR1 SGHKS, CDR2 YYEKEE (reference sequence). V lost 5 bases and J 5 bases, leaving 7 bases between the germline ends. This CDR3 spans 11 amino acids. This CDR3 is CASSWATEAFF. As DNA, the CDR3 is TGTGCCAGCAGTTGGGCTACTGAAGCTTTCTTT.

The chain employs TRBV11-2 and TRBJ1-2, with D possibly TRBD1 on 6 matching bases. CDR1 SGHAT and CDR2 FQNNGV come from the germline V gene. The V gene lost 6 bases and the J gene lost 7 bases, with 21 bases spanning the gap. There are 15 residues in the CDR3. The CDR3, as DNA: TGTGCCAGCAGGCCGGTCGGGGGCCTGGCCGGTGGCTACACCTTC. This encodes CASRPVGGLAGGYTF.

This clonotype was seen a single time. The J gene is TRBJ1-3, the V gene TRBV2; D remains unclear. Trimming took 6 bases from V and 3 from J, leaving 6 bases between them. CDR1 SNHLY and CDR2 FYNNEI come from the germline V gene. The CDR3 consists of 12 residues. The CDR3 spells CASRGNGNTIYF. The CDR3 nucleotides read TGTGCCAGCAGAGGGAATGGAAACACCATATATTTT.

This clonotype has a count of ten or more. The rearrangement links TRBV5-1 to TRBJ2-3; D is possibly TRBD1 or TRBD2 (7 bases each). Between the trimmed V and J ends, which lost 0 bases and 5 bases, there was a span of 13 bases. CDR1 and CDR2 from the germline V gene are SGHRS and YFSETQ. The CDR3 extends over 15 amino acids. The CDR3 nucleotides read TGCGCCAGCAGCTTGGCCGACAGGGAGGGAGATACGCAGTATTTT. Residues: CASSLADREGDTQYF. The variable domain in full, with the rest retrieved from reference TRBV5-1 and TRBJ2-3, is KAGVTQTPRYLIKTRGQQVTLSCSPISGHRSVSWYQQTPGQGLQFLFEYFSETQRNKGNFPGRFSGRQFSNSRSEMNVSTLELGDSALYLCASSLADREGDTQYFGPGTRLTVL.

V gene TRBV6-6 combines with J gene TRBJ2-2, with unresolved D. CDR3 length: 12 residues. CDR1 MNHNY and CDR2 SVGAGI come from the germline V gene (reference sequence). With 5 bases removed from V and 4 bases from J, the gap between germline ends came to 5 bases. The CDR3 reads CASSVLTGELFF. The CDR3 coding sequence is TGTGCCAGCAGTGTTCTCACCGGGGAGCTGTTTTTT.

The genes are TRBV6-1 and TRBJ2-2; D not certain. The CDR3 is made up of 18 amino acids. CDR1 and CDR2 (germline): MNHNS, SASEGT. The V and J ends lost 3 bases and 2 bases respectively, with 19 bases between them. CDR3 nucleotide sequence: TGTGCCAGCAGTGATCCTGTTCTAGGCAGAGCTAACACCGGGGAGCTGTTTTTT. Its protein product is CASSDPVLGRANTGELFF.

This clonotype was counted a single time. A much larger clone differs from this one at a single base, so this may be a read error. The chain has TRBV7-2 and TRBJ1-5; D ambiguous. The germline V gene has CDR1 SGHTA and CDR2 FQGNSA. Between the trimmed V and J ends, which lost 6 bases and 2 bases, there was a span of 8 bases. The CDR3 spans 13 residues. The CDR3 region is CASRMDGNQPQHF. CDR3 nucleotide sequence: TGTGCCAGCAGGATGGATGGCAATCAGCCCCAGCATTTT.

This clonotype was detected ten times or more. The chain carries TRBV6-1 and TRBJ2-4; D is uncertain. Trimming took off 2 bases at V and 8 bases at J, with 7 bases between the two ends. The CDR3 sequence is 12 residues long. CDR1 MNHNS and CDR2 SASEGT come from the germline V gene. The CDR3 region has the DNA TGTGCCAGCAGTGAATCTGGGGACATTCAGTACTTC. Translating it yields CASSESGDIQYF.

This clonotype was counted ten times or more. The genes are TRBV20-1 and TRBJ1-5; no clear D gene. V dropped 0 bases and J dropped 4 bases, with 13 bases sitting between them. Germline V gives CDR1 DFQATT, CDR2 SNEGSKA (reference sequence). This CDR3 spans 15 amino acids. CDR3 protein: CSARDLVGKNQPQHF. For the CDR3, the DNA is TGCAGTGCTAGAGATTTGGTCGGCAAAAATCAGCCCCAGCATTTT.

This clonotype was observed many times. The V call is TRBV7-9, the J call TRBJ2-3; 7 bases line up with TRBD2. This CDR3 is built from 13 residues. Germline V gene data show CDR1 as SEHNR and CDR2 as FQNEAQ (reference sequence). Unmatched junction bases numbered 5, after V lost 4 bases and J lost 7 bases. The CDR3 reads CASSSSGGYTQYF. The DNA for the CDR3 is TGTGCCAGCAGCTCTTCGGGGGGATATACGCAGTATTTT.

Turning to this clonotype: A much larger clone lies one base from this, so it may be a read error. This chain uses TRBV27 with TRBJ2-1; D may be TRBD2 (5 bases). The closer fit of TRBJ2-7 to the DNA end suggests the J call may be wrong. This CDR3 comprises 16 residues. From germline, CDR1 is MNHEY and CDR2 SMNVEV (reference sequence). The CDR3 sequence is CASRQPRGSSYNEQYF. CDR3 DNA sequence: TGTGCCAGCAGACAACCCCGGGGTAGCTCCTACAATGAGCAGTACTTC.

This clonotype was detected ten times or more. The chain combines TRBV7-8 with TRBJ1-2, with TRBD1 as a possible D gene (5 bases). Germline CDR1 is SGHVS and CDR2 is FQNEAQ. There are 12 residues in the CDR3. V was clipped by 4 bases and J by 8 bases, with 11 bases between them. In DNA form, the CDR3 reads TGTGCCAGCAGCTCGGGACTGGAGGGCTACACCTTC. It translates to CASSSGLEGYTF.